This record concerns one TCR beta chain sequence. In germline, CDR1 is MNHNS, CDR2 SASEGT. This CDR3 is built from 14 residues. V was trimmed by 3 bases and J by 3 bases, leaving 12 bases between them. The data originate from a study of OX40 agonist ivuxolimab in advanced cancers. The repertoire was sequenced with immunoSEQ multiplex PCR; TCRdb's copy has only in-frame clones and lacks some. The table includes 35,000 to 45,000 clones, approximately 80% detected once. This sequence originates from an adult with an advanced solid tumor such as melanoma, head and neck, liver or kidney cancer. The material sequenced was CD4+ or CD8+ T cells sorted from blood, taken in a trial of the OX40 agonist ivuxolimab. The J gene is TRBJ2-7, the V gene TRBV6-1, with a possible D match to TRBD2 (6 bases). CDR3 sequence reads: CASSEGGRDYEQYF. The CDR3 nucleotides are TGTGCCAGCAGTGAGGGAGGTAGGGACTACGAGCAGTACTTC.